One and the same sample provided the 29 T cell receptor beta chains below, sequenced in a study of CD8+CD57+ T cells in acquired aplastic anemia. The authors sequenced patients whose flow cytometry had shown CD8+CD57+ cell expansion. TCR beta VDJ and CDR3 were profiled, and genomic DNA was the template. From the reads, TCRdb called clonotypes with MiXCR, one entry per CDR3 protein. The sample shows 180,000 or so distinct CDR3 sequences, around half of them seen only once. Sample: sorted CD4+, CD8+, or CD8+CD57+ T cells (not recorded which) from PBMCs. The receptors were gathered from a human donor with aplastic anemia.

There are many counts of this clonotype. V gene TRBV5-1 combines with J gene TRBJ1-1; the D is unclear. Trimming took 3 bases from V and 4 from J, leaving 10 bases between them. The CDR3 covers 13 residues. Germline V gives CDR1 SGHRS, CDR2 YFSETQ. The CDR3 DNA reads TGCGCCAGCAGCTACTCGAGAGGCACTGAAGCTTTCTTT. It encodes CASSYSRGTEAFF.

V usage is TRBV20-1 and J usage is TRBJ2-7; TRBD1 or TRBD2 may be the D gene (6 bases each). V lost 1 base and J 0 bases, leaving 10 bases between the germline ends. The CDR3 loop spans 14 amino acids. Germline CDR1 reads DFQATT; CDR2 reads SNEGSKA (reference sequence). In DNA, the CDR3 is TGCAGTGCTAGAGCAGGAGGGGGCTCCTACGAGCAGTACTTC. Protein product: CSARAGGGSYEQYF.

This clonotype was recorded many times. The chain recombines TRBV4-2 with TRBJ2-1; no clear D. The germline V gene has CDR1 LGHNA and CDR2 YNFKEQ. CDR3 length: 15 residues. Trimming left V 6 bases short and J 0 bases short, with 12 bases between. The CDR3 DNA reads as TGTGCCAGCAGAACCGGGCCGAGCTCCTACAATGAGCAGTTCTTC. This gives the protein CASRTGPSSYNEQFF.

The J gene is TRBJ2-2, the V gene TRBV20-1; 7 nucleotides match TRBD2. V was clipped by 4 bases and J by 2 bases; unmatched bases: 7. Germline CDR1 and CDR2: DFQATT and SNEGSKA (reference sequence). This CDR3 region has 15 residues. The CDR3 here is CSAKAGTTNTGELFF. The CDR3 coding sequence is TGCAGTGCTAAGGCCGGGACTACCAACACCGGGGAGCTGTTTTTT.

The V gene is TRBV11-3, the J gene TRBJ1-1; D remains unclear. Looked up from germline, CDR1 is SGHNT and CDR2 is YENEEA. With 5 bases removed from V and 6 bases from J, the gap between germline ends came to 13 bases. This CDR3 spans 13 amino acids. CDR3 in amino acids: CASSQTRRAEAFF. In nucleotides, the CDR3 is TGTGCCAGCAGCCAAACGAGAAGAGCTGAAGCTTTCTTT.

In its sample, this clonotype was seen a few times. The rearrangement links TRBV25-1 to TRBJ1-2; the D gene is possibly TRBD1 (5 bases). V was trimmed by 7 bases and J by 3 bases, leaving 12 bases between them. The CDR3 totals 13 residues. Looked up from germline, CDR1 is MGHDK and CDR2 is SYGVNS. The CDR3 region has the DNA TGTGCCAGCAACGGAGGGGCCCACTATGGCTACACCTTC. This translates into CASNGGAHYGYTF.

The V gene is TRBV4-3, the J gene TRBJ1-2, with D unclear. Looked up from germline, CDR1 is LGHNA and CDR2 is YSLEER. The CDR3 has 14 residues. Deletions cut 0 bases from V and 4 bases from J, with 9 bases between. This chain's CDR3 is CASSQERRPYGYTF. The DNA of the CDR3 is TGCGCCAGCAGCCAAGAGCGGAGACCCTATGGCTACACCTTC.

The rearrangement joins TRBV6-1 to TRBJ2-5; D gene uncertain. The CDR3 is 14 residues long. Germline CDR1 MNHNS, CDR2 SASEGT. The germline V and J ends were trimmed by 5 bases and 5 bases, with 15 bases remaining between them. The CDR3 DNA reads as TGTGCCAGCAGTTTCAGCCTCGGTGGTGAGACCCAGTACTTC. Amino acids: CASSFSLGGETQYF.

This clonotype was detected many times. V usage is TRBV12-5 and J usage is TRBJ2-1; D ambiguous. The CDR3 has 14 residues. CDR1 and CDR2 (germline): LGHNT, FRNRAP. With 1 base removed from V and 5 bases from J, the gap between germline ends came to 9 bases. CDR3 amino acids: CASGLGDVNNEQFF. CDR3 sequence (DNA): TGTGCTAGTGGTTTGGGAGACGTGAACAATGAGCAGTTCTTC.

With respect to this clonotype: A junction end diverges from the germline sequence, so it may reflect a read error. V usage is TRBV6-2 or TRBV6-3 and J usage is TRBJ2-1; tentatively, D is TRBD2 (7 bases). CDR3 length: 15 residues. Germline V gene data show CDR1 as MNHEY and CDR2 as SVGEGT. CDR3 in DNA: TGTGCCAGCAGTTACAGGCGGGGGCTCGACAATGAGCAGCTCTTC. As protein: CASSYRRGLDNEQLF.

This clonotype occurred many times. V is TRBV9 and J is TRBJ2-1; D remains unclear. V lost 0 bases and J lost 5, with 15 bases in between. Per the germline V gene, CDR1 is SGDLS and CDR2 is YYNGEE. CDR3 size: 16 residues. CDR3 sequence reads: CASSVALLPLDNEQFF. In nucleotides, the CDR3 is TGTGCCAGCAGCGTAGCTCTCCTCCCTTTAGACAATGAGCAGTTCTTC.

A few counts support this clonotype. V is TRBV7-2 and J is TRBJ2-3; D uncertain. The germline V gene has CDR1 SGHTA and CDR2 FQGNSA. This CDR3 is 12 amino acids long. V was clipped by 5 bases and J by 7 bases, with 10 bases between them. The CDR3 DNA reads TGTGCCAGCAGCCCTACCTCTCATACGCAGTATTTT. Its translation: CASSPTSHTQYF.

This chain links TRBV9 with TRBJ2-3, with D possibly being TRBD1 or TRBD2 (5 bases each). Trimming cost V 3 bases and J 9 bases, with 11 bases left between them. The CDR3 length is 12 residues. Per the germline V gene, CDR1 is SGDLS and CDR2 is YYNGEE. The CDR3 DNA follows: TGTGCCAGCAGCGAGGCAGGGACGACGCAGTATTTT. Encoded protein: CASSEAGTTQYF.

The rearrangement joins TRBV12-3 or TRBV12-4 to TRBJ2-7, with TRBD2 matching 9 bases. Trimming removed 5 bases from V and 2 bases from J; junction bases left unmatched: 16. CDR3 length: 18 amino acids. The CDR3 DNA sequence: TGTGCCAGCAGTCCCAGCCCGATTAGCGGGAGATTCGCCTACGAGCAGTACTTC. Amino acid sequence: CASSPSPISGRFAYEQYF.

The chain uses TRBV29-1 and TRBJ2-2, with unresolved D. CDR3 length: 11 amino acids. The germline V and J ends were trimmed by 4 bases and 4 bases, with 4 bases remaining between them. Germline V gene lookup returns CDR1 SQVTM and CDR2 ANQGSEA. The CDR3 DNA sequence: TGCAGCGTTGTCCCCACCGGGGAGCTGTTTTTT. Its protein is CSVVPTGELFF.

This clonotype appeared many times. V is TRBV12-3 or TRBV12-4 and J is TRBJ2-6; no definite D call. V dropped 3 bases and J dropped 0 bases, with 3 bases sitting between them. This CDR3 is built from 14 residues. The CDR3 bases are TGTGCCAGCAGTTTTGGCTCTGGGGCCAACGTCCTGACTTTC. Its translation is CASSFGSGANVLTF.

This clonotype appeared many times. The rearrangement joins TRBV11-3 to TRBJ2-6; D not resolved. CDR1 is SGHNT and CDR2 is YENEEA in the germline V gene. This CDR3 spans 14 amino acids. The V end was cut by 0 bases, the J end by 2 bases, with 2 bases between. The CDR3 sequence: CASSLDAGANVLTF. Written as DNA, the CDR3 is TGTGCCAGCAGCTTAGATGCTGGGGCCAACGTCCTGACTTTC.

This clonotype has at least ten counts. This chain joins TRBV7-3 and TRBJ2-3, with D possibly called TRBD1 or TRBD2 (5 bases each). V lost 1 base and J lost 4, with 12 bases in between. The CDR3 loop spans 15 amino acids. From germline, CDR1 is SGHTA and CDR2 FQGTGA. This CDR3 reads CASSLIHLGADTQYF. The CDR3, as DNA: TGTGCCAGCAGCTTAATTCATTTGGGGGCAGATACGCAGTATTTT.

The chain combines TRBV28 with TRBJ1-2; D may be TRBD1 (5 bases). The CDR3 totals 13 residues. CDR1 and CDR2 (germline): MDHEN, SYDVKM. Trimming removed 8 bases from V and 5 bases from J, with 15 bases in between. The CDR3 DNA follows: TGTGCCAGCGCTCCCCAGGGTGGGTATGGCTACACCTTC. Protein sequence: CASAPQGGYGYTF.

The CDR3 coding sequence is TGTGCCATCAGGACCGGGACAGGGATTAATTCACCCCTCCACTTT. The encoded protein is CAIRTGTGINSPLHF. The V call is TRBV10-3, the J call TRBJ1-6, with 9 bases aligning to TRBD1. Unmatched junction bases numbered 6, after V lost 6 bases and J lost 6 bases. The CDR3 is made up of 15 amino acids. Germline CDR1 is ENHRY and CDR2 is SYGVKD.

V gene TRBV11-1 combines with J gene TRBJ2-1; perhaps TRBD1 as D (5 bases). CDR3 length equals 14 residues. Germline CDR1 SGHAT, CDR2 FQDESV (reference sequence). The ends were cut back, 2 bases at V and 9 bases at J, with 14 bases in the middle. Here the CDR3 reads CASSLRPTEFEQFF. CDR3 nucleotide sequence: TGTGCCAGCAGCTTAAGGCCGACAGAATTTGAGCAGTTCTTC.

The chain's CDR3 is CASTIHRQDYGYTF. The CDR3 DNA is TGTGCCAGCACGATACATCGGCAGGACTATGGCTACACCTTC. This chain connects TRBV2 to TRBJ1-2; the D is unclear. The CDR3 contains 14 residues. V was clipped by 7 bases and J by 3 bases, with 15 bases between them. The germline V gene encodes CDR1 SNHLY and CDR2 FYNNEI.

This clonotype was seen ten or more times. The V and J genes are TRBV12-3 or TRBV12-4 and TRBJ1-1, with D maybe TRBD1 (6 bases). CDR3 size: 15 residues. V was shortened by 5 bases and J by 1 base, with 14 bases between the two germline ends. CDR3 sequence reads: CASSPLGGRNTEAFF. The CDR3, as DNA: TGTGCCAGCAGTCCCCTAGGGGGGAGGAACACTGAAGCTTTCTTT.

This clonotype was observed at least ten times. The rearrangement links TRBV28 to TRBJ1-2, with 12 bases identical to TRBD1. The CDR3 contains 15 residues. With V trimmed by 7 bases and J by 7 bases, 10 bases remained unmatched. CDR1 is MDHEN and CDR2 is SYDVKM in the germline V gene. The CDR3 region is CASISSGTGGGGYTF. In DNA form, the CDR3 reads TGTGCCAGCATCAGCTCCGGGACAGGGGGCGGTGGCTACACCTTC.

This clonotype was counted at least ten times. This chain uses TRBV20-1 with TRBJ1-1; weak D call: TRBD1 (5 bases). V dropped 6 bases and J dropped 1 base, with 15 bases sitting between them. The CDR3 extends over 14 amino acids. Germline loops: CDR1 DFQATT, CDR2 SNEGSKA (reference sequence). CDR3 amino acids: CSALDRGRNTEAFF. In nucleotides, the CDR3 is TGCAGTGCCCTTGATAGGGGTAGGAACACTGAAGCTTTCTTT.

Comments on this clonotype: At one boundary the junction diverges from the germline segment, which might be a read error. The CDR3 sequence is CAWSVQERYGQYF. In DNA, the CDR3 is TGTGCCTGGAGTGTACAGGAAAGGTACGGGCAGTACTTC. The chain uses TRBV30 and TRBJ2-7; maybe TRBD1 (5 bases). The germline V gene has CDR1 GTSNPN and CDR2 SVGIG (reference sequence). The CDR3 loop spans 13 amino acids.

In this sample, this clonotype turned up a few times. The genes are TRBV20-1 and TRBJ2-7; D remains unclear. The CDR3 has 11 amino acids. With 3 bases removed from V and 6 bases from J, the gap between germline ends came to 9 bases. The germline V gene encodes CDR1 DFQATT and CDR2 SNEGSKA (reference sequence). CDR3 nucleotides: TGCAGTGCTAGGGGGTCGTCCGAGCAGTACTTC. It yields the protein CSARGSSEQYF.

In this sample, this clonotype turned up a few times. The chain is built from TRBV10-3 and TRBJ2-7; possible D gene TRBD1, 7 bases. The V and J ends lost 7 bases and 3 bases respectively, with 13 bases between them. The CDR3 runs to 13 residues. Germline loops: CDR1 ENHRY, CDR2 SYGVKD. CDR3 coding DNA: TGTGCCATCAATGGCGGGACAGACTACGAGCAGTACTTC. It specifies CAINGGTDYEQYF.

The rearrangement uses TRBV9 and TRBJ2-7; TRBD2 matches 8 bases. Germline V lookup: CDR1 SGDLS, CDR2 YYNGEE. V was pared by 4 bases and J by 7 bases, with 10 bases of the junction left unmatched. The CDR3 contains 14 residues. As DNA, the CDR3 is TGTGCCAGCAGCCCTCGGGGGGGGGCGGGGGAGCAGTACTTC. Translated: CASSPRGGAGEQYF.